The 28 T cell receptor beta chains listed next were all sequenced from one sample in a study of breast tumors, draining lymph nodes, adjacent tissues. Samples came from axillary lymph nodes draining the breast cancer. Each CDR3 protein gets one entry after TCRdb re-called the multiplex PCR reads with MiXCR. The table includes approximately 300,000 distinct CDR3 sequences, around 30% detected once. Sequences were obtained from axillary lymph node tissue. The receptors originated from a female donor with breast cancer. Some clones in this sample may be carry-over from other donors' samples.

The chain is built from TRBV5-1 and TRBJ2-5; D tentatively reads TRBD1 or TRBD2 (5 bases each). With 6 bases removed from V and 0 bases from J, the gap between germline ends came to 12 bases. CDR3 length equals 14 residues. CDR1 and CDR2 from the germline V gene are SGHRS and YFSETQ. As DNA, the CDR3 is TGCGCCAGCAAGCTGGGACGGGACCAAGAGACCCAGTACTTC. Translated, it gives CASKLGRDQETQYF. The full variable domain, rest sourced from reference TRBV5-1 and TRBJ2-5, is KAGVTQTPRYLIKTRGQQVTLSCSPISGHRSVSWYQQTPGQGLQFLFEYFSETQRNKGNFPGRFSGRQFSNSRSEMNVSTLELGDSALYLCASKLGRDQETQYFGPGTRLLVL.

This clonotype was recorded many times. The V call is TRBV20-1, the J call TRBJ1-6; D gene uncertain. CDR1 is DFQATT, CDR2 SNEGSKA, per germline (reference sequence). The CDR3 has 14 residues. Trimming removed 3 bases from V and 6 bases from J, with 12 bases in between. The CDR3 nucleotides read TGCAGTGCTAGTCGGGCTAGAGTTAATTCACCCCTCCACTTT. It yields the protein CSASRARVNSPLHF.

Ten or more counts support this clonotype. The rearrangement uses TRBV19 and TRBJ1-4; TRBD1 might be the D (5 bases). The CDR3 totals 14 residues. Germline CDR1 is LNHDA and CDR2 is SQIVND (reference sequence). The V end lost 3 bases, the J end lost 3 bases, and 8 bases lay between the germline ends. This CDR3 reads CASSMRQSNEKLFF. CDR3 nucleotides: TGTGCCAGTAGTATGAGACAGTCTAATGAAAAACTGTTTTTT.

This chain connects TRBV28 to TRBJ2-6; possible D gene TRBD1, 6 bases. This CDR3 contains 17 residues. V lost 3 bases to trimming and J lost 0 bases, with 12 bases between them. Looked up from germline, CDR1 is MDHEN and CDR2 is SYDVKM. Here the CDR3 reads CASSLQGSLSGANVLTF. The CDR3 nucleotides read TGTGCCAGCAGTTTGCAGGGGTCCCTCTCTGGGGCCAACGTCCTGACTTTC.

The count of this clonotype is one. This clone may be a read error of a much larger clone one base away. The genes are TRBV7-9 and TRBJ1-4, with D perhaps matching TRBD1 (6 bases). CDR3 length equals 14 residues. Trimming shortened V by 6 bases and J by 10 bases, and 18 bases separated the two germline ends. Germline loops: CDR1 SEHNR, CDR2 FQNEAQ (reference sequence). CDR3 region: CASSTRTGYGKLFF. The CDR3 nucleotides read TGTGCCAGCAGTACCCGTACAGGGTATGGAAAACTGTTTTTT.

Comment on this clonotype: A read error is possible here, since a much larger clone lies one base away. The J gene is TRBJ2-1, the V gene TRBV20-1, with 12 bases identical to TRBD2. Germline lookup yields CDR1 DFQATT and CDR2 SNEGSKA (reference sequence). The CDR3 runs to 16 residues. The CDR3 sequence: CSESRTSGVKYNERFF. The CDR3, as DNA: TGCAGTGAGTCCCGGACTAGCGGGGTTAAGTACAATGAGCGGTTCTTC.

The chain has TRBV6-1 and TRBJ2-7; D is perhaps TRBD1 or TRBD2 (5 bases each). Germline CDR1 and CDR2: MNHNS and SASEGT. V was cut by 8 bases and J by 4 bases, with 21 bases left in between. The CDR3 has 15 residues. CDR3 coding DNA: TGTGCCAGCGGTTCGAGTTCCGGGACGCCGTACGAGCAGTACTTC. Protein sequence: CASGSSSGTPYEQYF.

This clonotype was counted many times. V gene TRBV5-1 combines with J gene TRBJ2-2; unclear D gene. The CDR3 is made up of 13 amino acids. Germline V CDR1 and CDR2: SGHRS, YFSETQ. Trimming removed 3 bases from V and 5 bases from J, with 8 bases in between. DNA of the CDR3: TGCGCCAGCAGCTCCCGAGAGACCGGGGAGCTGTTTTTT. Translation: CASSSRETGELFF. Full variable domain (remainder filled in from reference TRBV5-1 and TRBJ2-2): KAGVTQTPRYLIKTRGQQVTLSCSPISGHRSVSWYQQTPGQGLQFLFEYFSETQRNKGNFPGRFSGRQFSNSRSEMNVSTLELGDSALYLCASSSRETGELFFGEGSRLTVL.

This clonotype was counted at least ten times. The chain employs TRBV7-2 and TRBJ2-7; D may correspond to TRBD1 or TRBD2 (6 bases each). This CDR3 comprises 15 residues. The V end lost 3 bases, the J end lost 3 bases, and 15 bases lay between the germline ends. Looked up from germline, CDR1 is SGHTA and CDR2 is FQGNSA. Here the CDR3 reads CASSFGGTRFYEQYF. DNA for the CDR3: TGTGCCAGCAGCTTTGGCGGGACAAGGTTCTACGAGCAGTACTTC.

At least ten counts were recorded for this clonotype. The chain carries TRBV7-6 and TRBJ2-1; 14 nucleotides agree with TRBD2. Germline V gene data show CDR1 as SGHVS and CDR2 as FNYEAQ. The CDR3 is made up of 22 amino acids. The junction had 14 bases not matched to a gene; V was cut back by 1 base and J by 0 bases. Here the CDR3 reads CASSLVGWTSGRLGSSYNEQFF. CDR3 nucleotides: TGTGCCAGCAGCTTAGTTGGGTGGACTAGCGGGAGGTTAGGGAGCTCCTACAATGAGCAGTTCTTC.

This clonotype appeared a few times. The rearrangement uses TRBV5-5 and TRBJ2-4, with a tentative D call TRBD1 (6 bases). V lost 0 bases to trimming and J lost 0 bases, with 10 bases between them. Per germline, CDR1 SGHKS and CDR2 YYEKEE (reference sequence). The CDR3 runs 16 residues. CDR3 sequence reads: CASSLEGVGAKNIQYF. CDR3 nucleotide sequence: TGTGCCAGCAGCTTGGAGGGGGTTGGAGCCAAAAACATTCAGTACTTC.

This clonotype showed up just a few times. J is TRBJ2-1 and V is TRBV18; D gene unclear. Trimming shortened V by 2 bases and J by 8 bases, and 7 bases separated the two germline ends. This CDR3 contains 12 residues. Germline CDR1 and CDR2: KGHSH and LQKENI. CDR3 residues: CASSPFVDEQFF. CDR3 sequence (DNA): TGTGCCAGCTCACCATTTGTCGATGAGCAGTTCTTC.

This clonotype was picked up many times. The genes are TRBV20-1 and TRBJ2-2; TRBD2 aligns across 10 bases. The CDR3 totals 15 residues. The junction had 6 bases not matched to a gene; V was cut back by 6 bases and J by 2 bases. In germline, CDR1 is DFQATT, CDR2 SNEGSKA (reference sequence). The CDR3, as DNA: TGCAGTGCCGGAAGGACTAGCGGAAACACCGGGGAGCTGTTTTTT. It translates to CSAGRTSGNTGELFF.

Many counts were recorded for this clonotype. In DNA form, the CDR3 reads TGTGCCAGCAGCAGGACTAGCGGGAGGGGGGGTTACAATGAGCAGTTCTTC. Translated, it gives CASSRTSGRGGYNEQFF. The gene calls are TRBV7-2 and TRBJ2-1; 15 nucleotides agree with TRBD2. The germline V gene has CDR1 SGHTA and CDR2 FQGNSA. The CDR3 length is 17 residues. The V segment lost 5 bases and the J segment 4 bases; nucleotides outside the gene matches: 6.

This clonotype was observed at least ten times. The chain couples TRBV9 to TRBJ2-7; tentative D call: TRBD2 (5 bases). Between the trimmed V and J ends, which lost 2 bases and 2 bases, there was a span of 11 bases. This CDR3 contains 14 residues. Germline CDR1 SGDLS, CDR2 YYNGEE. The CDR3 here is CASSVEDSTYEQYF. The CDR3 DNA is TGTGCCAGCAGCGTTGAGGACTCGACCTACGAGCAGTACTTC.

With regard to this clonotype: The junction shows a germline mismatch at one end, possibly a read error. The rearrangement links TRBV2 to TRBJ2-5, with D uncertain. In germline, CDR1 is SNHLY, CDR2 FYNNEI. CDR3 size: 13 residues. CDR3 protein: CASSPTPRETQHF. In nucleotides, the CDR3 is TGTGCCAGCAGCCCTACACCACGAGAGACCCAGCACTTC.

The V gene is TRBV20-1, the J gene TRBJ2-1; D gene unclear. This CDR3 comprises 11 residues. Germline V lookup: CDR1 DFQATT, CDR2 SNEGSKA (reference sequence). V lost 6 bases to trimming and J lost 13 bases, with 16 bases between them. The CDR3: CSAPRSGNQFF. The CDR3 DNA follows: TGCAGTGCCCCGAGGTCCGGTAATCAGTTCTTC.

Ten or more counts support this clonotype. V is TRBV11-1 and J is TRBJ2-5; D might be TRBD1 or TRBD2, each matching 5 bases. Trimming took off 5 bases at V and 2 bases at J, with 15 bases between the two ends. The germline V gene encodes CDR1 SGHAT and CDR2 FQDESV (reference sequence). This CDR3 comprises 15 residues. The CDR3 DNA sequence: TGTGCCAGCAGCCCCCGAGGGCAGGGACAAGAGACCCAGTACTTC. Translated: CASSPRGQGQETQYF. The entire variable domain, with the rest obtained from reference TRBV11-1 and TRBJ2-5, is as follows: EAEVAQSPRYKITEKSQAVAFWCDPISGHATLYWYRQILGQGPELLVQFQDESVVDDSQLPKDRFSAERLKGVDSTLKIQPAELGDSAMYLCASSPRGQGQETQYFGPGTRLLVL.

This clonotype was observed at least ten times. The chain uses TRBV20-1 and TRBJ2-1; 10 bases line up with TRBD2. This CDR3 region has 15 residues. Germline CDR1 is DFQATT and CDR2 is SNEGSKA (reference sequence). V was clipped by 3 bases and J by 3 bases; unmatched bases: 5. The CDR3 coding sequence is TGCAGTGCTAGTTTAGCGGGAGGAATCTACAATGAGCAGTTCTTC. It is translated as CSASLAGGIYNEQFF.

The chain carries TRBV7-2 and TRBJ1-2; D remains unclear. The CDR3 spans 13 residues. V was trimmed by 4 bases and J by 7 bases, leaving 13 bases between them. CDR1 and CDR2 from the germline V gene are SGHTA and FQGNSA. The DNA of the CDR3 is TGTGCCAGCAGCTCCCGGGAGGTCGCTGGCTACACCTTC. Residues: CASSSREVAGYTF.

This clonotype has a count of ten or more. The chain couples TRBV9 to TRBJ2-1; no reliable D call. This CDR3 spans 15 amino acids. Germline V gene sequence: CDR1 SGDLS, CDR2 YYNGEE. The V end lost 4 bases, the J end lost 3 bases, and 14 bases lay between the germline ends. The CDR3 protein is CASSRSLSYYNEQFF. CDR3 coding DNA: TGTGCCAGCAGCAGGAGCCTATCTTACTACAATGAGCAGTTCTTC.

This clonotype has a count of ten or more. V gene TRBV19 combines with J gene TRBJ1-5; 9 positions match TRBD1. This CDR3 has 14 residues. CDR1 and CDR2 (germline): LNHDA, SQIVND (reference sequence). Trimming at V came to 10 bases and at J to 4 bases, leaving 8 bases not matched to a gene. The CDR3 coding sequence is TGTGCCACACAACAGGGGGCTTTTAATCAGCCCCAGCATTTT. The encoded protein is CATQQGAFNQPQHF.

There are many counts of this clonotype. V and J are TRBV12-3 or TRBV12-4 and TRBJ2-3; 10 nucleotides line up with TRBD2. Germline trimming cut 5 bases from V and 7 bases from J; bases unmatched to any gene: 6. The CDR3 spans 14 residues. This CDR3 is CASSPLAGRYTQYF. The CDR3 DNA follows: TGTGCCAGCAGTCCACTAGCGGGAAGGTATACGCAGTATTTT.

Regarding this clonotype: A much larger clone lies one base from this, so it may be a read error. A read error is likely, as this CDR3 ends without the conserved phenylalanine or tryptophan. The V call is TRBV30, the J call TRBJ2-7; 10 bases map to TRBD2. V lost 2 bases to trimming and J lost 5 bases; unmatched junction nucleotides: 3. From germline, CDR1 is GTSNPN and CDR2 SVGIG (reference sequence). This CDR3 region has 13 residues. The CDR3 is CAWSSGRADEQYL. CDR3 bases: TGTGCCTGGAGTAGCGGGAGGGCTGACGAGCAGTACCTC.

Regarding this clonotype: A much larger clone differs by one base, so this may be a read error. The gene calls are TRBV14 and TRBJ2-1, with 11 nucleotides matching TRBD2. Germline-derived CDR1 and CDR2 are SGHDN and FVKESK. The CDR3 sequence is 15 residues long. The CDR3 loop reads CASSSLAGVRNEQSF. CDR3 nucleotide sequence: TGTGCCAGCAGCTCACTAGCGGGAGTGCGAAATGAGCAGTCCTTC.

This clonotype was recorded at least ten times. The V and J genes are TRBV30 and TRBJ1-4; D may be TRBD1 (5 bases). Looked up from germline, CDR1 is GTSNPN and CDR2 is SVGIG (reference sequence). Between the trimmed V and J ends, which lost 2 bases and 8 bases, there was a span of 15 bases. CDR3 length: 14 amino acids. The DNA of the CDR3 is TGTGCCTGGAGTACAGGAAGGATCTCCGAAAAACTGTTTTTT. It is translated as CAWSTGRISEKLFF.

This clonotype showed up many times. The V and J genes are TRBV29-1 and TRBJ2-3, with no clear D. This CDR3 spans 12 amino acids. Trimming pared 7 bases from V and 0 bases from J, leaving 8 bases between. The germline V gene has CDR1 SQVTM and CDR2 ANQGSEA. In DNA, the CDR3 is TGCAGCGCCAAAGACAGCACAGATACGCAGTATTTT. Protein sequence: CSAKDSTDTQYF.

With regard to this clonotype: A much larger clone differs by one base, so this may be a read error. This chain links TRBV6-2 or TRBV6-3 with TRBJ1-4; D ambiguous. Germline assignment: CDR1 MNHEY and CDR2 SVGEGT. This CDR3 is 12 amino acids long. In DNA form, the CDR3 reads TGTGCCAGCAAAGGGCCAGCCGAAAAACTGCTTTTT. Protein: CASKGPAEKLLF.